This entry features one T cell receptor beta chain sequence. This clonotype came up a few times. There is no known antigen for this receptor. No much larger clonotype is one base removed from it; base qualities were not supplied. This sample was taken from a study of identical twins (dated by TCRdb to 2016 to 2018). Study-wide context: TCR alpha and beta repertoires from monozygotic twins, unrelated adults of various ages and cord blood were deep-sequenced to test whether fetal clonotypes persist. Replicate twin experiments were performed at different times using different library preparation protocols to rule out contamination.

The library was prepared using 5' RACE. Instrument used: Illumina HiSeq 2000. A universal primer binding site was added through template switching, and the final cDNA carried a unique molecular identifier so that TCR cDNA molecules could be counted accurately. First-strand cDNA for TCR alpha and beta chains was synthesized from specific primers in the conserved constant-segment region. To control for contamination, every cDNA library carried two barcodes: a SMART-Mk sample barcode plus Illumina barcodes. TruSeq adapter sequences, together with Illumina sample barcodes, were added in two successive PCR steps. TCR alpha and beta cDNA libraries were sequenced on the Illumina HiSeq platform with custom primers. On the authors' methods: MiGEC processed the raw reads to extract unique molecular identifiers, while MiXCR was used to determine the CDR3 positions. For each individual, recombination models were inferred using an EM algorithm with the repgenHMM and IGoR tools. The tcR package in R was used for shared clonotype analysis, with sharing normalized by the product of cloneset sizes. Out-of-frame nonproductive sequences were analyzed to study raw recombination free of thymic and clonal selection effects. TCRdb reran the public reads through fastp at Q25 and MiXCR, keeping productive beta chains. Rows are combined by CDR3 protein, so each entry shows the most common genes and DNA. None of the V and J calls come from the authors' own analysis; TCRdb made them. For this sample there are approximately 470,000 distinct CDR3 sequences; 14% appear just once. Jointly, the top ten make up 0.5% to 0.65% of the sample.

Every donor in the study was a healthy Caucasian. The twin cohort comprised three pairs of female monozygotic twins, all aged roughly 18 to 29 years. Positive isolation kits from Invitrogen were used to isolate CD4+ and CD8+ T cell populations. A distance of 18 bases separates the germline ends of V and J, which lose 4 bases and 7 bases respectively. CDR3 length: 14 amino acids, cysteine to phenylalanine. The read is trimmed to its CDR3 DNA, 42 bases read in frame from base 1. CDR1 SGHKS and CDR2 YYEKEE were looked up in the germline V gene (reference sequence). General conclusions and limits of the study: Fewer insertions were carried by abundant cord blood beta clonotypes; a weaker similar trend was observed in young adult naive repertoires, while no such trend was observed in memory repertoires. Compared with coincidental sharing between unrelated individuals, out-of-frame TCR alpha sequences shared between twins showed an excess of sequences with low generation probability. Invariant T cells such as MAIT and iNKT could partly confound zero-insertion analyses, although diverse VJ usage argued against such confounding for most clonotypes. Because the same donors could not be followed over many years, the conclusions relied on cross-sectional statistical analysis. In beta out-of-frame sequences, excess twin sharing was weaker, because having fewer shared sequences lowered the signal-to-noise ratio. Out-of-frame TCR alpha sharing in monozygotic twins was systematically underestimated by recombination models, whereas sharing between unrelated individuals was in agreement with the recombination models.

These data were also filed under a second study, of yellow fever vaccine responses in identical twins. The second paper further reports: The authors reported that the T cell response to vaccination in identical twins appeared partly convergent and partly personalized. Focusing on identical twins, the study followed the T cell clones that responded to the vaccine, and did so with precision.

The chain employs TRBV5-5 and TRBJ2-7; a weak D assignment points to TRBD2 (5 bases agree). This receptor was identified in a woman younger than 35 in good health. Sequencing was carried out using CD4+ T cells sorted from blood. The CDR3 protein is CASSDYRGSLEQYF. The DNA is as follows: TGTGCCAGCAGCGACTACCGAGGTTCGCTTGAGCAGTACTTC. The CDR3, completed at both ends by the reference TRBV5-5 and TRBJ2-7 genes, gives the full variable domain DAGVTQSPTHLIKTRGQQVTLRCSPISGHKSVSWYQQVLGQGPQFIFQYYEKEERGRGNFPDRFSARQFPNYSSELNVNALLLGDSALYLCASSDYRGSLEQYFGPGTRLTVT.